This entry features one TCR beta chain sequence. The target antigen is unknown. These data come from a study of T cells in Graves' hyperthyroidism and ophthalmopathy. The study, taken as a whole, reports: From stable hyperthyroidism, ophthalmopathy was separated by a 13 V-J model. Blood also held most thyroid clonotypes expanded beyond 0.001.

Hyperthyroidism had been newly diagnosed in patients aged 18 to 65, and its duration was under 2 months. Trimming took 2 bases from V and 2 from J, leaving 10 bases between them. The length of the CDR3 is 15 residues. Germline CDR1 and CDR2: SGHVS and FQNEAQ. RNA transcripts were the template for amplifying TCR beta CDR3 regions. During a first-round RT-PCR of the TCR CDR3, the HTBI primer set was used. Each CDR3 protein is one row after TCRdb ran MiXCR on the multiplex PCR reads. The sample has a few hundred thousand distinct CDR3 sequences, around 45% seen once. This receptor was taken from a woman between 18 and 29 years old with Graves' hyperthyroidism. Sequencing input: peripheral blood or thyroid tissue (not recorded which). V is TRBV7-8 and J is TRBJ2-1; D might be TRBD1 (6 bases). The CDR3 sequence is CASSLSDSAYNEQFF. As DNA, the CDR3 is TGTGCCAGCAGCTTATCGGACAGTGCCTACAATGAGCAGTTCTTC.